What follows are 29 T cell receptor beta chains derived from one specimen sequenced in a study of shared clonotypes between healthy human individuals (dated by TCRdb to 2020 to 2021). Libraries were prepared through the immunoSEQ multiplex PCR assay. Imported from immuneACCESS, the table was reduced by TCRdb to in-frame sequences with V and J called. These copies leave out some clones; in studies compared against another copy, an unresolved V gene accounts for under half, and the cause of the remainder is not known. Counted in this sample were hundreds of thousands of clones; 85% to 95% of them appeared once. Approximately 0.11% of the sample comes from the top ten. CD8 naive samples were CD45RO-negative cells positively selected for CCR7, giving a CD45RA+CCR7+ population that excluded TemRA cells. The sequenced sample consisted of naive CD8+ T cells sorted from blood. This specimen's cell subset or site label, per the study, means: CD45RA+CCR7+. Source of these receptors: a woman aged 25-40 years in good health.

The CDR3: CASSSLARDRAPYGYTF. The CDR3 coding sequence is TGCGCCAGCAGCTCCCTCGCCCGGGACAGGGCTCCCTATGGCTACACCTTC. This rearrangement joins TRBV5-1 to TRBJ1-2, with TRBD1 identical over 9 bases. Per germline, CDR1 SGHRS and CDR2 YFSETQ. The V gene end was trimmed by 3 bases and the J gene end by 4 bases; junction bases not matched to a gene: 13. This CDR3 spans 17 amino acids.

This chain joins TRBV9 and TRBJ2-5; a weak D match, TRBD2 (6 bases). The CDR3 covers 16 residues. CDR1 SGDLS and CDR2 YYNGEE come from the germline V gene. Trimming shortened V by 0 bases and J by 3 bases, and 15 bases separated the two germline ends. This CDR3 is CASSVAEARGEETQYF. The CDR3, as DNA: TGTGCCAGCAGCGTAGCTGAGGCGCGGGGTGAAGAGACCCAGTACTTC.

The DNA of the CDR3 is TGTGCCAGCAGCTTAAGGGACAGGGACTACGAGCAGTACTTC. Protein: CASSLRDRDYEQYF. The J gene is TRBJ2-7, the V gene TRBV7-9; 9 nucleotides line up with TRBD1. V dropped 2 bases and J dropped 3; count of bases not matched to a gene: 2. The CDR3 is 14 residues long. The V gene's germline CDR1 is SEHNR and CDR2 FQNEAQ (reference sequence).

The V call is TRBV5-6, the J call TRBJ2-3, with 10 bases lining up with TRBD2. The CDR3 is 16 residues long. The V segment lost 0 bases and the J segment 6 bases; nucleotides outside the gene matches: 7. Germline assignment: CDR1 SGHDT and CDR2 YYEEEE. The CDR3 DNA sequence: TGTGCCAGCAGCTTGGGGGCTAGCGGGAGTCGCGATACGCAGTATTTT. Amino acid sequence: CASSLGASGSRDTQYF. Filled out from reference TRBV5-6 and TRBJ2-3, the complete variable domain reads DAGVTQSPTHLIKTRGQQVTLRCSPKSGHDTVSWYQQALGQGPQFIFQYYEEEERQRGNFPDRFSGHQFPNYSSELNVNALLLGDSALYLCASSLGASGSRDTQYFGPGTRLTVL.

J is TRBJ2-1 and V is TRBV14; 10 positions agree with TRBD1. The CDR3 has 17 amino acids. V dropped 3 bases and J dropped 2; count of bases not matched to a gene: 7. Germline loops: CDR1 SGHDN, CDR2 FVKESK. The CDR3 loop reads CASSHQTGGMPYNEQFF. Here the CDR3 DNA reads TGTGCCAGCAGCCACCAGACAGGGGGCATGCCCTACAATGAGCAGTTCTTC. Variable domain in full (rest from reference TRBV14 and TRBJ2-1): EAGVTQFPSHSVIEKGQTVTLRCDPISGHDNLYWYRRVMGKEIKFLLHFVKESKQDESGMPNNRFLAERTGGTYSTLKVQPAELEDSGVYFCASSHQTGGMPYNEQFFGPGTRLTVL.

This chain links TRBV29-1 with TRBJ2-5, with D possibly matching TRBD2 (6 bases). CDR1 SQVTM and CDR2 ANQGSEA come from the germline V gene. Between the trimmed V and J ends, which lost 3 bases and 6 bases, there was a span of 11 bases. The CDR3 runs 12 residues. Written as DNA, the CDR3 is TGCAGCGTTGAGGGAGGATGGAAGACCCAGTACTTC. Protein sequence: CSVEGGWKTQYF.

The V call is TRBV13, the J call TRBJ2-7, with 13 bases that match TRBD2. Germline V gene lookup returns CDR1 PRHDT and CDR2 FYEKMQ (reference sequence). The J segment lost 6 bases and the V segment lost 4 bases, leaving 6 bases of the junction unmatched. The CDR3 spans 15 residues. The CDR3 loop reads CASSYRTSGRSEQYF. In nucleotides, the CDR3 is TGTGCCAGCAGCTATCGGACTAGCGGGAGATCCGAGCAGTACTTC.

V is TRBV11-3 and J is TRBJ2-5; possible D gene TRBD2, 6 bases. This CDR3 comprises 15 residues. V was cut by 4 bases and J by 5 bases, with 17 bases left in between. In germline, CDR1 is SGHNT, CDR2 YENEEA. This chain's CDR3 is CASSSGVLARETQYF. CDR3 DNA: TGTGCCAGCAGCTCGGGGGTACTGGCGAGGGAGACCCAGTACTTC.

This clone appeared a single time. This chain uses TRBV4-2 with TRBJ1-2, with a possible D match to TRBD1 (5 bases). This CDR3 comprises 17 residues. The V end was cut by 0 bases, the J end by 6 bases, with 20 bases between. Germline values: CDR1 LGHNA, CDR2 YNFKEQ. The DNA for the CDR3 is TGTGCCAGCAGCCAAGATTATCCCCCCGGGGGAGAGGATGGCTACACCTTC. It is translated as CASSQDYPPGGEDGYTF.

This sequence joins TRBV27 and TRBJ1-6; TRBD1 matches 9 bases. Looked up from germline, CDR1 is MNHEY and CDR2 is SMNVEV (reference sequence). The length of the CDR3 is 15 residues. The ends lost 6 bases at V and 5 bases at J; junction bases unmatched: 5. For the CDR3, the DNA is TGTGCCAGCAGACAGGGGGCGGGAAATAATTCACCCCTCCACTTT. It is translated as CASRQGAGNNSPLHF.

This sequence joins TRBV7-8 and TRBJ2-7, with unresolved D. Germline CDR1 is SGHVS and CDR2 is FQNEAQ. The CDR3 has 12 residues. Trimming removed 3 bases from V and 7 bases from J, with 10 bases in between. Here the CDR3 reads CASSLGSGEQYF. In DNA, the CDR3 is TGTGCCAGCAGCTTGGGATCCGGGGAGCAGTACTTC.

CDR3 nucleotide sequence: TGCAGTGCTAGACTAGTAAGTGAGCAGTTCTTC. Protein sequence: CSARLVSEQFF. V usage is TRBV20-1 and J usage is TRBJ2-1, with D hard to call. V was pared by 2 bases and J by 9 bases, with 8 bases between. The CDR3 covers 11 residues. Germline lookup yields CDR1 DFQATT and CDR2 SNEGSKA (reference sequence).

This rearrangement joins TRBV6-5 to TRBJ2-7, with D perhaps matching TRBD1 (6 bases). Germline lookup yields CDR1 MNHEY and CDR2 SVGAGI. This CDR3 is built from 15 residues. Trimming took off 0 bases at V and 3 bases at J, with 12 bases between the two ends. The CDR3 DNA follows: TGTGCCAGCAGTTACTCTTCCACAGGGTTCTACGAGCAGTACTTC. Translating it yields CASSYSSTGFYEQYF.

The chain uses TRBV7-9 and TRBJ1-1; no reliable D call. The germline V and J ends were trimmed by 5 bases and 5 bases, with 9 bases remaining between them. The CDR3 has 12 amino acids. Looked up from germline, CDR1 is SEHNR and CDR2 is FQNEAQ (reference sequence). CDR3 sequence (DNA): TGTGCCAGCAGCGTGGGGTCAACTGAAGCTTTCTTT. It is translated as CASSVGSTEAFF.

CDR3 bases: TGTGCCAGCAGATACCGGGACGGTAACTATGGCTACACCTTC. Protein: CASRYRDGNYGYTF. V and J are TRBV5-6 and TRBJ1-2; tentative D call: TRBD1 (5 bases). The CDR3 has 14 residues. Trimming took off 5 bases at V and 1 base at J, with 12 bases between the two ends. Germline CDR1 and CDR2: SGHDT and YYEEEE.

V gene TRBV11-2 combines with J gene TRBJ1-3, with TRBD1 matching 12 bases. The CDR3 totals 17 residues. The J segment lost 0 bases and the V segment lost 3 bases, leaving 3 bases of the junction unmatched. Germline loops: CDR1 SGHAT, CDR2 FQNNGV. As DNA, the CDR3 is TGTGCCAGCAGCTTGGGGACAGGGGGCCTCTCTGGAAACACCATATATTTT. Translating it yields CASSLGTGGLSGNTIYF.

V usage is TRBV28 and J usage is TRBJ2-1; D ambiguous. The CDR3 runs to 12 residues. The ends were cut back, 5 bases at V and 3 bases at J, with 5 bases in the middle. Germline CDR1 MDHEN, CDR2 SYDVKM. CDR3 loop: CASSNSYNEQFF. DNA for the CDR3: TGTGCCAGCAGTAACAGCTACAATGAGCAGTTCTTC.

The rearrangement uses TRBV30 and TRBJ2-5; D might be TRBD1 or TRBD2, each matching 5 bases. From germline, CDR1 is GTSNPN and CDR2 SVGIG (reference sequence). This CDR3 has 15 residues. Trimming pared 0 bases from V and 6 bases from J, leaving 17 bases between. The CDR3 sequence is CAWSVHRDVIKTQYF. The CDR3 DNA sequence: TGTGCCTGGAGTGTACATCGGGACGTCATAAAGACCCAGTACTTC.

The CDR3 DNA is TGTGCCAGCAGTGGGGCGGGAGGGCCCGACGAGCAGTACTTC. This codes for CASSGAGGPDEQYF. The chain couples TRBV6-5 to TRBJ2-7; 9 bases are a match to TRBD2. Germline V gene lookup returns CDR1 MNHEY and CDR2 SVGAGI. The CDR3 loop spans 14 amino acids. V lost 5 bases to trimming and J lost 5 bases; unmatched junction nucleotides: 7.

This sequence joins TRBV25-1 and TRBJ2-5; 11 bases map to TRBD1. CDR1 is MGHDK and CDR2 is SYGVNS in the germline V gene. The CDR3 contains 15 residues. V lost 1 base and J lost 5; bases outside the gene matches: 3. As DNA, the CDR3 is TGTGCCAGCAGTGAATCTAGGACAGGGGGCGAGACCCAGTACTTC. Its protein product is CASSESRTGGETQYF. Full variable domain (remainder filled in from reference TRBV25-1 and TRBJ2-5): EADIYQTPRYLVIGTGKKITLECSQTMGHDKMYWYQQDPGMELHLIHYSYGVNSTEKGDLSSESTVSRIRTEHFPLTLESARPSHTSQYLCASSESRTGGETQYFGPGTRLLVL.

In DNA, the CDR3 is TGTGCCAGTAGTATAGTCGGGACAGCCATCGAATATAGCAATCAGCCCCAGCATTTT. Protein: CASSIVGTAIEYSNQPQHF. The chain links TRBV19 to TRBJ1-5; 7 bases fit TRBD1. V was clipped by 1 base and J by 0 bases; unmatched bases: 12. The CDR3 loop spans 19 amino acids. Germline CDR1 and CDR2: LNHDA and SQIVND (reference sequence).

The chain recombines TRBV28 with TRBJ1-5; weak D call: TRBD1 (5 bases). Trimming stripped 6 bases from V and 2 bases from J, with 8 bases between. Germline values: CDR1 MDHEN, CDR2 SYDVKM. The CDR3 is made up of 13 amino acids. CDR3 coding DNA: TGTGCCAGCAGGATACAGGGCAATCAGCCCCAGCATTTT. Its translation is CASRIQGNQPQHF. Full variable domain (remainder filled in from reference TRBV28 and TRBJ1-5): DVKVTQSSRYLVKRTGEKVFLECVQDMDHENMFWYRQDPGLGLRLIYFSYDVKMKEKGDIPEGYSVSREKKERFSLILESASTNQTSMYLCASRIQGNQPQHFGDGTRLSIL.

This chain joins TRBV4-2 and TRBJ2-1; 8 nucleotides agree with TRBD1. This CDR3 comprises 16 residues. Germline V gene lookup returns CDR1 LGHNA and CDR2 YNFKEQ. Unmatched junction bases numbered 1, after V lost 0 bases and J lost 0 bases. The CDR3 nucleotides read TGTGCCAGCAGCCAAGACGGGACAGGCTCCTACAATGAGCAGTTCTTC. Translated, it gives CASSQDGTGSYNEQFF.

The rearrangement joins TRBV7-9 to TRBJ2-7; tentatively, D is TRBD1 (5 bases). The germline CDR1 and CDR2 sequences are SEHNR and FQNEAQ (reference sequence). The CDR3 has 14 amino acids. The V end was cut by 5 bases, the J end by 4 bases, with 15 bases between. CDR3 coding DNA: TGTGCCAGCAGCCTAGGGGCCCACGGATACGAGCAGTACTTC. Protein product: CASSLGAHGYEQYF.

V is TRBV11-2 and J is TRBJ1-2, with 10 bases fitting TRBD1. CDR3 length: 15 amino acids. The germline CDR1 and CDR2 sequences are SGHAT and FQNNGV. Losses at the gene ends were 5 bases for V and 2 bases for J; bases not matched to a gene: 5. The CDR3 DNA is TGTGCCAGCAGCGCGATGGACAGGGGGAACTATGGCTACACCTTC. It translates to CASSAMDRGNYGYTF.

The V call is TRBV19, the J call TRBJ2-2; a weak D match, TRBD2 (6 bases). CDR1 is LNHDA, CDR2 SQIVND, per germline (reference sequence). The CDR3 totals 14 residues. Trimming left V 5 bases short and J 2 bases short, with 9 bases between. CDR3 loop: CASSPGLNTGELFF. The CDR3 DNA reads TGTGCCAGTAGTCCGGGACTTAACACCGGGGAGCTGTTTTTT.

V is TRBV7-2 and J is TRBJ2-1, with 11 bases fitting TRBD2. Germline CDR1 reads SGHTA; CDR2 reads FQGNSA. There are 17 residues in the CDR3. V gave up 5 bases and J gave up 4 bases; unmatched junction bases: 10. CDR3 coding DNA: TGTGCCAGCAGCCTCCCTGGGACTAGCGGATTTTACAATGAGCAGTTCTTC. It encodes CASSLPGTSGFYNEQFF.

This clone was seen just once. The chain combines TRBV27 with TRBJ2-7; D gene ambiguous. The CDR3 contains 13 residues. Trimming pared 0 bases from V and 5 bases from J, leaving 8 bases between. CDR1 is MNHEY, CDR2 SMNVEV, per germline (reference sequence). Here the CDR3 DNA reads TGTGCCAGCAGTTTATCGGCCCACCACGAGCAGTACTTC. Translating it yields CASSLSAHHEQYF.

The chain couples TRBV5-6 to TRBJ1-1; tentative D call: TRBD1 (5 bases). V was clipped by 2 bases and J by 5 bases, with 10 bases between them. CDR1 and CDR2 (germline): SGHDT, YYEEEE. This CDR3 contains 13 residues. CDR3 in DNA: TGTGCCAGCAGCTTTGGGGGAGGGACTGAAGCTTTCTTT. Protein sequence: CASSFGGGTEAFF.